This passage covers 20 T cell receptor beta chains from one sample sequenced in a study of beta chain features in type 1 diabetes. Sequencing targeted expressed TCRB transcripts, as all isolated RNA had been reverse transcribed. Generated by immunoSEQ multiplex PCR, the TCRdb table keeps only in-frame clones and is missing some. The sample yields around 250,000 clones, 25% to 30% seen once. The specimen sequenced was central memory CD4+ T cells from blood. These receptors all stem from a man under 40 in good health.

This clone has more than one count but fewer than ten. The chain joins TRBV6-6 to TRBJ1-4; TRBD1 agrees at 8 bases. There are 15 residues in the CDR3. V was clipped by 5 bases and J by 6 bases; unmatched bases: 8. Germline values: CDR1 MNHNY, CDR2 SVGAGI (reference sequence). The CDR3 region has the DNA TGTGCCAGCAGTCTCTCCAGGACAGGGCATGAAAAACTGTTTTTT. Protein: CASSLSRTGHEKLFF.

The V gene is TRBV7-2, the J gene TRBJ2-7; D remains unclear. The germline V and J ends were trimmed by 1 base and 3 bases, with 10 bases remaining between them. The CDR3 totals 14 residues. The V gene's germline CDR1 is SGHTA and CDR2 FQGNSA. The CDR3 here is CASSLVITNYEQYF. DNA of the CDR3: TGTGCCAGCAGCTTAGTAATTACAAACTACGAGCAGTACTTC.

This clone was counted between two and nine times. This sequence joins TRBV2 and TRBJ2-7; TRBD2 agrees at 9 bases. Germline CDR1 is SNHLY and CDR2 is FYNNEI. The CDR3 contains 15 residues. Trimming removed 3 bases from V and 7 bases from J; junction bases left unmatched: 10. CDR3 bases: TGTGCCAGCAGTGAGCCCCGCGGGGGGGCCGGTGAGCAGTACTTC. Its translation: CASSEPRGGAGEQYF.

The V gene is TRBV30, the J gene TRBJ1-2, with D unclear. Trimming left V 3 bases short and J 4 bases short, with 15 bases between. The CDR3 totals 14 residues. Germline lookup yields CDR1 GTSNPN and CDR2 SVGIG (reference sequence). The CDR3 DNA follows: TGTGCCTGGAGCGGCGAGAAGGGCTCCTATGGCTACACCTTC. It specifies CAWSGEKGSYGYTF.

The chain has TRBV5-4 and TRBJ2-5, with D unresolved. The CDR3 runs 13 residues. Trimming left V 6 bases short and J 3 bases short, with 12 bases between. CDR1 is SGHNT and CDR2 is YYREEE in the germline V gene (reference sequence). This CDR3 reads CASTGSTEETQYF. Written as DNA, the CDR3 is TGTGCCAGCACCGGGTCCACAGAAGAGACCCAGTACTTC.

This chain joins TRBV15 and TRBJ2-2, with D possibly matching TRBD2 (5 bases). V lost 2 bases and J lost 7, with 11 bases in between. Germline V CDR1 and CDR2: LNHNV, YYDKDF (reference sequence). CDR3 length equals 14 residues. The CDR3 DNA reads TGTGCCACCAGCAGAAAGGACTGGAGCGGGGAGCTGTTTTTT. Translated: CATSRKDWSGELFF.

The V and J genes are TRBV7-2 and TRBJ2-5, with 12 positions matching TRBD2. CDR3 size: 13 residues. CDR1 is SGHTA and CDR2 is FQGNSA in the germline V gene. The trim removed 5 bases at V and 8 bases at J, leaving 3 bases unmatched. CDR3 sequence (DNA): TGTGCCAGCAGCATGACTAGCGGGAGAACCCAGTACTTC. It codes for CASSMTSGRTQYF.

V usage is TRBV10-3 and J usage is TRBJ2-5; the match to TRBD2 covers 15 bases. The J segment lost 1 base and the V segment lost 8 bases, leaving 8 bases of the junction unmatched. Germline values: CDR1 ENHRY, CDR2 SYGVKD. The CDR3 runs to 17 residues. The CDR3 region has the DNA TGTGCCATCGGGGGACTAGCGGGGGGCCAGGCCCAAGAGACCCAGTACTTC. Translating gives CAIGGLAGGQAQETQYF.

This clone was seen ten or more times. The chain combines TRBV5-1 with TRBJ1-1; 8 positions match TRBD1. Germline V gene data show CDR1 as SGHRS and CDR2 as YFSETQ. This CDR3 contains 16 residues. V gave up 4 bases and J gave up 1 base; unmatched junction bases: 9. CDR3: CASSLIPGTGNTEAFF. The CDR3 bases are TGCGCCAGCAGCCTCATCCCGGGGACAGGGAACACTGAAGCTTTCTTT.

The CDR3, as DNA: TGCAGCGTTGGTATGGGTTCCTACGAGCAGTACTTC. This gives the protein CSVGMGSYEQYF. The rearrangement joins TRBV29-1 to TRBJ2-7, with unresolved D. Germline V gene sequence: CDR1 SQVTM, CDR2 ANQGSEA. This CDR3 has 12 amino acids. The V end was cut by 4 bases, the J end by 1 base, with 8 bases between.

V and J are TRBV10-3 and TRBJ2-1; D is unclear. CDR1 is ENHRY, CDR2 SYGVKD, per germline. This CDR3 region has 13 residues. V dropped 6 bases and J dropped 6 bases, with 12 bases sitting between them. The DNA for the CDR3 is TGTGCCATCAGGGGCGGCGGCGCCAATGAGCAGTTCTTC. The encoded protein is CAIRGGGANEQFF.

The rearrangement joins TRBV27 to TRBJ2-3; D not resolved. This CDR3 has 13 residues. Germline CDR1 reads MNHEY; CDR2 reads SMNVEV (reference sequence). Deletions cut 6 bases from V and 3 bases from J, with 10 bases between. DNA of the CDR3: TGTGCCAGCAGCTCAACCTGGACAGATACGCAGTATTTT. Encoded protein: CASSSTWTDTQYF.

This clone has more than one count but fewer than ten. The chain uses TRBV2 and TRBJ1-5; 8 bases align to TRBD1. The germline V gene encodes CDR1 SNHLY and CDR2 FYNNEI. V dropped 4 bases and J dropped 4; count of bases not matched to a gene: 0. The CDR3 runs to 13 residues. CDR3 sequence reads: CASSGQGNQPQHF. The CDR3, as DNA: TGTGCCAGCAGTGGACAGGGGAATCAGCCCCAGCATTTT.

The chain combines TRBV7-2 with TRBJ2-7; D remains unclear. The CDR3 is 12 amino acids. Looked up from germline, CDR1 is SGHTA and CDR2 is FQGNSA. Trimming took 1 base from V and 6 from J, leaving 7 bases between them. The chain's CDR3 is CASSLVLGEQYF. The DNA for the CDR3 is TGTGCCAGCAGCTTAGTCCTTGGCGAGCAGTACTTC.

This clone has only a few counts. V is TRBV7-2 and J is TRBJ2-3; 9 positions match TRBD2. The V gene's germline CDR1 is SGHTA and CDR2 FQGNSA. The ends lost 0 bases at V and 4 bases at J; junction bases unmatched: 5. The CDR3 has 16 residues. The CDR3 reads CASSLAASGNADTQYF. The CDR3 DNA reads as TGTGCCAGCAGCTTAGCGGCTAGCGGGAACGCAGATACGCAGTATTTT.

This clone was seen many times. V and J are TRBV23-1 and TRBJ2-1; 13 nucleotides line up with TRBD2. TRBV23-1 is treated as an ORF (open reading frame) with a function not yet certain. There are 12 residues in the CDR3. CDR3 in amino acids: CAGLAGDIEQFF. The DNA of the CDR3 is TGCGCAGGACTAGCGGGAGATATTGAGCAGTTCTTC.

This clone has a handful of counts. The chain couples TRBV28 to TRBJ2-7; TRBD2 might be the D (6 bases). V lost 6 bases, J lost 3 bases, and 12 bases lay in between. This CDR3 region has 13 residues. The V gene's germline CDR1 is MDHEN and CDR2 SYDVKM. The chain's CDR3 is CASRVGGNYEQYF. Here the CDR3 DNA reads TGTGCCAGCAGGGTCGGGGGAAACTACGAGCAGTACTTC.

Remarks on this clone: Distinct nucleotide sequences in the sample also encode this CDR3. The chain carries TRBV7-2 and TRBJ2-7; D is uncertain. This CDR3 region has 12 residues. The germline CDR1 and CDR2 sequences are SGHTA and FQGNSA. The V end was cut by 1 base, the J end by 4 bases, with 5 bases between. The CDR3 spells CASSLVPYEQYF. Here the CDR3 DNA reads TGTGCCAGCAGCTTAGTTCCATACGAGCAGTACTTC.

In this sample, this clone turned up once. The genes are TRBV6-5 and TRBJ1-5; tentative D call: TRBD1 (5 bases). The V and J ends lost 6 bases and 9 bases respectively, with 15 bases between them. The CDR3 sequence is 13 residues long. Per the germline V gene, CDR1 is MNHEY and CDR2 is SVGAGI. CDR3 sequence: CASSRDPQLPQHF. The CDR3 DNA is TGTGCCAGCAGCCGGGACCCCCAGTTGCCCCAGCATTTT.

Written as DNA, the CDR3 is TGTGCCAGCAAGGGGGCGAAGGGCACTGAAGCTTTCTTT. It codes for CASKGAKGTEAFF. V and J are TRBV27 and TRBJ1-1, with 7 bases that match TRBD1. Germline CDR1 is MNHEY and CDR2 is SMNVEV (reference sequence). This CDR3 spans 13 amino acids. Germline trimming cut 7 bases from V and 4 bases from J; bases unmatched to any gene: 6.